This T cell receptor (beta chain) was sequenced during a study of OX40 agonist ivuxolimab in advanced cancers. Autoimmune disease history or systemic immunosuppression barred patients. Using immunoSEQ multiplex PCR, the repertoire was profiled, and TCRdb retains in-frame clones only, with some absent. The table includes tens of thousands of clones, approximately 91% detected once. CDR1 SGHRS and CDR2 YFSETQ come from the germline V gene. The V gene lost 0 bases and the J gene lost 0 bases, with 16 bases spanning the gap. The CDR3 spans 18 residues. To note about this clone: Its antigen remains unidentified.

Overall study results and limits: There were, on average, more expanded clones in CD8+ T cells than in CD4+.

The sample here was CD4+ or CD8+ T cells sorted from blood, taken in a trial of the OX40 agonist ivuxolimab. This receptor was taken from an adult with an advanced solid tumor such as melanoma, head and neck, liver or kidney cancer. The rearrangement uses TRBV5-1 and TRBJ1-3; D gene unclear. CDR3 DNA: TGCGCCAGCAGCTTGGATGGGTACGGAAGAAGCTCTGGAAACACCATATATTTT. As protein: CASSLDGYGRSSGNTIYF.